This T cell receptor beta chain is from a study of blood T cell repertoires in COVID-19. Overall study: Acute and convalescent COVID-19 specimens originated in the United States, Italy and Spain.

This clone came up once. Sequenced by immunoSEQ multiplex PCR; TCRdb stores in-frame clones only, minus some. The repertoire holds roughly 380,000 clones, with roughly nine tenths as singletons. The CDR3 is made up of 15 amino acids. After removal of 0 bases from V and 5 bases from J, the junction contained 5 bases not matched to a gene. Germline lookup yields CDR1 LGHNA and CDR2 YNFKEQ. Input material: peripheral blood. The receptor comes from a woman aged 60-75 years with COVID-19, enrolled during active disease. The chain is built from TRBV4-2 and TRBJ2-5; 8 bases fit TRBD1. This CDR3 is CASSQDFGQGETQYF. The CDR3 DNA reads TGTGCCAGCAGCCAAGATTTCGGACAGGGTGAGACCCAGTACTTC.